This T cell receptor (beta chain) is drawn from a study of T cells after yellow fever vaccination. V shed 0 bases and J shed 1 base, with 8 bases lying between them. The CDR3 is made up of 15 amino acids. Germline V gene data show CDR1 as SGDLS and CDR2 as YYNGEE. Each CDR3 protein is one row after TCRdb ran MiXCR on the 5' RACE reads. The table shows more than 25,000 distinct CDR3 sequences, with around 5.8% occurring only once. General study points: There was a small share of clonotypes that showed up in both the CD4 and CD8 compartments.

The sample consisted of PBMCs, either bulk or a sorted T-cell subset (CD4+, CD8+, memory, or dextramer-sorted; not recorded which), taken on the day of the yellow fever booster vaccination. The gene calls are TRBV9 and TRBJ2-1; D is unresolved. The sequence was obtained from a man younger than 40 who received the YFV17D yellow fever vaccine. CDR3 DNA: TGTGCCAGCAGCGTAGCTTGGAGTTCCTACAATGAGCAGTTCTTC. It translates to CASSVAWSSYNEQFF.